A single sample is the source of the 14 T cell receptor beta chains below, sequenced in a study of cytomegalovirus exposure and HLA in healthy donors. Profiled with immunoSEQ multiplex PCR; TCRdb holds only in-frame clones, not every one. The sample holds 250,000 or so clones; 90% are singletons and the top ten take 0.3% to 0.4%. Material for sequencing was PBMCs. Every receptor here comes from a woman younger than 35 in good health and CMV-seronegative.

CDR3 protein: CASSVGTSEQFF. The CDR3, as DNA: TGTGCCAGCAGCGTAGGGACTAGTGAGCAGTTCTTC. This chain links TRBV9 with TRBJ2-1; 7 nucleotides agree with TRBD2. Germline CDR1 is SGDLS and CDR2 is YYNGEE. Trimming removed 0 bases from V and 9 bases from J; junction bases left unmatched: 0. This CDR3 has 12 residues.

The chain couples TRBV5-6 to TRBJ2-7; D gene unclear. This CDR3 is 13 amino acids long. With 0 bases removed from V and 6 bases from J, the gap between germline ends came to 10 bases. From germline, CDR1 is SGHDT and CDR2 YYEEEE. The CDR3 DNA follows: TGTGCCAGCAGCTTGGACCTAGACGGCGAGCAGTACTTC. This gives the protein CASSLDLDGEQYF.

The chain uses TRBV18 and TRBJ2-7; D perhaps matches TRBD1 (6 bases). Looked up from germline, CDR1 is KGHSH and CDR2 is LQKENI. The CDR3 loop spans 15 amino acids. Trimming stripped 6 bases from V and 4 bases from J, with 19 bases between. The CDR3 DNA reads TGTGCCAGCTCCCCGGCGCAGGGGACCAGGTACGAGCAGTACTTC. It encodes CASSPAQGTRYEQYF.

The chain has TRBV7-6 and TRBJ2-3, with D perhaps TRBD2 (5 bases). V lost 0 bases and J lost 4, with 8 bases in between. The CDR3 is 14 residues long. CDR1 is SGHVS, CDR2 FNYEAQ, per germline. The CDR3 sequence is CASSLAVGADTQYF. The CDR3 region has the DNA TGTGCCAGCAGCTTAGCAGTCGGGGCAGATACGCAGTATTTT.

The chain combines TRBV7-9 with TRBJ1-1, with unresolved D. CDR1 SEHNR and CDR2 FQNEAQ come from the germline V gene (reference sequence). The CDR3 runs to 11 residues. Trimming took 4 bases from V and 4 from J, leaving 4 bases between them. The CDR3 loop is CASSWPTEAFF. As DNA, the CDR3 is TGTGCCAGCAGCTGGCCCACTGAAGCTTTCTTT.

V is TRBV7-9 and J is TRBJ2-7; the D gene is possibly TRBD2 (6 bases). The CDR3 is made up of 13 amino acids. Germline CDR1 SEHNR, CDR2 FQNEAQ (reference sequence). V was trimmed by 5 bases and J by 6 bases, leaving 14 bases between them. CDR3 coding DNA: TGTGCCAGCAGCCTTATGTCCGGGAGCGAGCAGTACTTC. Encoded protein: CASSLMSGSEQYF.

The chain links TRBV19 to TRBJ1-1; 9 bases are a match to TRBD1. CDR1 is LNHDA, CDR2 SQIVND, per germline (reference sequence). CDR3 length: 14 residues. Unmatched junction bases numbered 4, after V lost 3 bases and J lost 5 bases. CDR3: CASSMWTGVTEAFF. The CDR3 bases are TGTGCCAGTAGTATGTGGACAGGGGTAACTGAAGCTTTCTTT. The full variable domain, its missing parts supplied by reference TRBV19 and TRBJ1-1, is DGGITQSPKYLFRKEGQNVTLSCEQNLNHDAMYWYRQDPGQGLRLIYYSQIVNDFQKGDIAEGYSVSREKKESFPLTVTSAQKNPTAFYLCASSMWTGVTEAFFGQGTRLTVV.

This rearrangement joins TRBV5-1 to TRBJ1-1, with D hard to call. The CDR3 spans 18 residues. V lost 5 bases, J lost 3 bases, and 26 bases lay in between. Germline loops: CDR1 SGHRS, CDR2 YFSETQ. CDR3 nucleotide sequence: TGCGCCAGCAGTCTAGAACCATTGGTCCTGGGTCCTGACACTGAAGCTTTCTTT. Residues: CASSLEPLVLGPDTEAFF.

The rearrangement joins TRBV7-9 to TRBJ1-2; D unclear. The length of the CDR3 is 13 residues. Trimming pared 2 bases from V and 4 bases from J, leaving 8 bases between. Germline values: CDR1 SEHNR, CDR2 FQNEAQ (reference sequence). CDR3 nucleotide sequence: TGTGCCAGCAGCTTACTTGGCGGCTATGGCTACACCTTC. Translating gives CASSLLGGYGYTF.

This chain joins TRBV10-3 and TRBJ2-7; 9 nucleotides match TRBD1. This CDR3 has 17 residues. Germline-derived CDR1 and CDR2 are ENHRY and SYGVKD. V trimming: 1 base; J trimming: 4 bases; junction bases outside the gene matches: 11. The CDR3, as DNA: TGTGCCATCAGTGAGTATCAAGGGGACAGGGCTATATACGAGCAGTACGTC. It translates to CAISEYQGDRAIYEQYV.

The J gene is TRBJ1-5, the V gene TRBV28, with D tentatively TRBD1 (6 bases). Looked up from germline, CDR1 is MDHEN and CDR2 is SYDVKM. With 3 bases removed from V and 9 bases from J, the gap between germline ends came to 15 bases. The CDR3 runs to 14 residues. CDR3 loop: CASSLPDRRWPQHF. CDR3 coding DNA: TGTGCCAGCAGTTTGCCGGACAGACGATGGCCCCAGCATTTT.

The chain joins TRBV27 to TRBJ1-5, with 9 bases aligning to TRBD1. The germline V gene encodes CDR1 MNHEY and CDR2 SMNVEV (reference sequence). Losses at the gene ends were 5 bases for V and 0 bases for J; bases not matched to a gene: 8. CDR3 length: 17 residues. This chain's CDR3 is CASSPGTGQLSNQPQHF. For the CDR3, the DNA is TGTGCCAGCAGTCCCGGGACAGGGCAACTTAGCAATCAGCCCCAGCATTTT.

The V gene is TRBV9, the J gene TRBJ2-7; 8 positions agree with TRBD2. CDR3 length: 15 amino acids. The V gene's germline CDR1 is SGDLS and CDR2 YYNGEE. J lost 6 bases, V lost 3 bases, and 11 bases had no gene match. Written as DNA, the CDR3 is TGTGCCAGCAGCGCCAATTTAGCGGGAAACTTCGAGCAGTACGTC. Protein product: CASSANLAGNFEQYV.

The V call is TRBV4-1, the J call TRBJ1-5; TRBD1 might be the D (6 bases). The CDR3 consists of 14 residues. CDR1 and CDR2 (germline): MGHRA, YSYEKL. V gave up 1 base and J gave up 7 bases, with 11 bases separating them. Here the CDR3 reads CASSQAGGAQPQHF. CDR3 coding DNA: TGCGCCAGCAGCCAAGCCGGGGGGGCCCAGCCCCAGCATTTT.